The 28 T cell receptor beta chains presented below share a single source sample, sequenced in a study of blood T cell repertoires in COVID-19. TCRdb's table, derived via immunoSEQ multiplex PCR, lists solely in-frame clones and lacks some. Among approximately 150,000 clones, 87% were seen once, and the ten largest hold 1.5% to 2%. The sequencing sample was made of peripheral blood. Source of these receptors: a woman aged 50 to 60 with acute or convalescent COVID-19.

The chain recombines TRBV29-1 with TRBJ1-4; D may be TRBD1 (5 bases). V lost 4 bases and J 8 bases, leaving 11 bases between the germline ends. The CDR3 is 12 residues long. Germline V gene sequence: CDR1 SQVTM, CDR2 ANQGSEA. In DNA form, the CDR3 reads TGCAGCGTTGGACCCTCAGGGGAAAAACTGTTTTTT. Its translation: CSVGPSGEKLFF.

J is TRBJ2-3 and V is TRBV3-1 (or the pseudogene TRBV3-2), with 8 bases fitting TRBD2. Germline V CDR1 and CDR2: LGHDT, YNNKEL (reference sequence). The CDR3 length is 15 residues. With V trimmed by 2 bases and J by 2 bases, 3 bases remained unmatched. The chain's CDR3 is CASSQKLAVTDTQYF. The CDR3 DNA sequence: TGTGCCAGCAGCCAAAAACTAGCGGTCACAGATACGCAGTATTTT.

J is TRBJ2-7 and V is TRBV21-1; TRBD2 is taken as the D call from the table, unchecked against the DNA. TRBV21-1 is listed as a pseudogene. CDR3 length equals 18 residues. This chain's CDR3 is CASSKPGGSGMGTYEQYF. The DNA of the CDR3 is TGTGCCAGCAGCAAACCCGGAGGGAGCGGGATGGGGACCTACGAGCAGTACTTC.

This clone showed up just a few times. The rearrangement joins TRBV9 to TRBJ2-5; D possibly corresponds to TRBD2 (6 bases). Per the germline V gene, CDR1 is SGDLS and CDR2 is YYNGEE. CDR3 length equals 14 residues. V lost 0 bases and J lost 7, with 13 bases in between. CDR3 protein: CASSVDGRGGTQYF. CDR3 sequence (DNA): TGTGCCAGCAGCGTAGACGGGAGAGGAGGGACCCAGTACTTC.

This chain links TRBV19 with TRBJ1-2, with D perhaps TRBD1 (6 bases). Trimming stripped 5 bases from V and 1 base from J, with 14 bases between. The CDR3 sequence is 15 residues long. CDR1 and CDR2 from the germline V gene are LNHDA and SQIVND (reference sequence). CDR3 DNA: TGTGCCAGTAGTGCCCACAGGGATAATAACTATGGCTACACCTTC. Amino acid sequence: CASSAHRDNNYGYTF.

CDR3 nucleotides: TGTGCCAGCTCTGCACGGGTAGATACGCAGTATTTT. Protein: CASSARVDTQYF. V and J are TRBV18 and TRBJ2-3; D gene unclear. CDR1 KGHSH and CDR2 LQKENI come from the germline V gene. The CDR3 is 12 residues long. V was shortened by 6 bases and J by 5 bases, with 9 bases between the two germline ends. Based on the CDR3 plus reference TRBV18 and TRBJ2-3, the full variable domain is NAGVMQNPRHLVRRRGQEARLRCSPMKGHSHVYWYRQLPEEGLKFMVYLQKENIIDESGMPKERFSAEFPKEGPSILRIQQVVRGDSAAYFCASSARVDTQYFGPGTRLTVL.

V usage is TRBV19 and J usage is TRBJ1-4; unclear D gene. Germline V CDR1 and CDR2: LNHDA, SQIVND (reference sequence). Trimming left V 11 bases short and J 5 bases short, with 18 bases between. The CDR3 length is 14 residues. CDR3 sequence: CASHGVGWNEKLFF. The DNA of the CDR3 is TGTGCCTCCCACGGGGTGGGGTGGAATGAAAAACTGTTTTTT.

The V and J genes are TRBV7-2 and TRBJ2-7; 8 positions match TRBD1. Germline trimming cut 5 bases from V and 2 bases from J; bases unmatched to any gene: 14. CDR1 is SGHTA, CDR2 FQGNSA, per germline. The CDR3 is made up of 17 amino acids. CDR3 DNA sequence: TGTGCCAGCAGCCACATAACAGGGGGATTAAGCCCCTACGAGCAGTACTTC. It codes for CASSHITGGLSPYEQYF.

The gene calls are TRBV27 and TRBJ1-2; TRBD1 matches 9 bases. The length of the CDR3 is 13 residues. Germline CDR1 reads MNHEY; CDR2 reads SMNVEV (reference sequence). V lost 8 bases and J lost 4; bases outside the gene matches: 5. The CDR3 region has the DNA TGTGCCAGCGGTCGGACAGGGGCCTATGGCTACACCTTC. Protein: CASGRTGAYGYTF.

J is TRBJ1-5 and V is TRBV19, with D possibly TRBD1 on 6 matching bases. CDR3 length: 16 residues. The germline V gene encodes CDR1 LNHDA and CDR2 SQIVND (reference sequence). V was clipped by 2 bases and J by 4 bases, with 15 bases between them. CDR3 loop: CASSIQAGARNQPQHF. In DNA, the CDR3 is TGTGCCAGTAGTATACAGGCAGGGGCGAGGAATCAGCCCCAGCATTTT.

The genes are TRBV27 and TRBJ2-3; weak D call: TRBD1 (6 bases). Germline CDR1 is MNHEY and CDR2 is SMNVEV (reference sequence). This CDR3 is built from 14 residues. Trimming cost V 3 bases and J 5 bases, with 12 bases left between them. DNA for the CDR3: TGTGCCAGCAGTTTTACCCAAGGGGGAGATACGCAGTATTTT. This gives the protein CASSFTQGGDTQYF.

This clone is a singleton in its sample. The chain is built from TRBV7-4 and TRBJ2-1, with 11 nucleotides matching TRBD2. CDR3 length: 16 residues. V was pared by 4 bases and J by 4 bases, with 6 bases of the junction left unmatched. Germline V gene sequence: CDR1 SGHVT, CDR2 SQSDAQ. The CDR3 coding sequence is TGTGCCAGCAGCTCGTTACTAGCGGGAGCATACAATGAGCAGTTCTTC. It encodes CASSSLLAGAYNEQFF.

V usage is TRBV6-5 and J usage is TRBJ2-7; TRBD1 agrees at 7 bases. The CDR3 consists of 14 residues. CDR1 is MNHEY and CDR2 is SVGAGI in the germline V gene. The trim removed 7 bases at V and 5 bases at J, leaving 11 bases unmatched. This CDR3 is CASKPGQAIDEQYF. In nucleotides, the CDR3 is TGTGCCAGCAAACCAGGACAGGCGATCGACGAGCAGTACTTC.

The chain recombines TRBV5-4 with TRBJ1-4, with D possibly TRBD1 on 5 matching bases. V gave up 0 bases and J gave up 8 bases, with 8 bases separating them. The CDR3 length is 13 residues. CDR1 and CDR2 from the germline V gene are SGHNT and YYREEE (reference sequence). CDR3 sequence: CASSLARGEKLFF. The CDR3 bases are TGTGCCAGCAGCTTGGCTCGGGGGGAAAAACTGTTTTTT.

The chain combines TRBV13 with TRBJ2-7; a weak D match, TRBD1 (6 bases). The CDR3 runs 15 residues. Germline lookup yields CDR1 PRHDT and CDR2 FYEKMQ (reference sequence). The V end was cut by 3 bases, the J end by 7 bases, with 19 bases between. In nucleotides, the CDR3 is TGTGCCAGCAGCTTCAAAAGAGACAGGCTGGGGGAGCAGTACTTC. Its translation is CASSFKRDRLGEQYF.

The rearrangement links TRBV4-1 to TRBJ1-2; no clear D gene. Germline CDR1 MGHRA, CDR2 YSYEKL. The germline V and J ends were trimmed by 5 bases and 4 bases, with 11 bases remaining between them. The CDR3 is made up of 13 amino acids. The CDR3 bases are TGCGCCAGCAGCTACACAGAAATCTATGGCTACACCTTC. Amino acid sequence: CASSYTEIYGYTF.

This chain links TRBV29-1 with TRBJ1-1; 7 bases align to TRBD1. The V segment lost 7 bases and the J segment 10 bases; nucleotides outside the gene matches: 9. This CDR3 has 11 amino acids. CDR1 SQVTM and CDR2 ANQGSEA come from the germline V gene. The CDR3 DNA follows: TGCAGCGCTGTCAGACAGGGAAGAGCTTTCTTT. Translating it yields CSAVRQGRAFF.

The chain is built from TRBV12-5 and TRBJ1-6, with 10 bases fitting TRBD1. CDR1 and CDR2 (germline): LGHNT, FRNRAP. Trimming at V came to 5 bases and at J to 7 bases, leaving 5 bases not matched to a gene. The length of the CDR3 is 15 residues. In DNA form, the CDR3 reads TGTGCTAGTGGTGTAGGGACAGGGGTCAATTCACCCCTCCACTTT. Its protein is CASGVGTGVNSPLHF.

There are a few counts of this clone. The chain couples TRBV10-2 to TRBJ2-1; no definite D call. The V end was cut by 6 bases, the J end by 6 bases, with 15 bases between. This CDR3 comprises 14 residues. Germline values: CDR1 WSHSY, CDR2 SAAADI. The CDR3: CASRENFFGNEQFF. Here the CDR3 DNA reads TGCGCCAGCAGGGAGAATTTTTTCGGCAATGAGCAGTTCTTC.

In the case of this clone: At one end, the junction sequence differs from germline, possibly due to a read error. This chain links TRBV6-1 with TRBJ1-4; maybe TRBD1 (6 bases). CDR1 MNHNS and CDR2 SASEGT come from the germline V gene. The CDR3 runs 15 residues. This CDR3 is CASREGGRSGEKLFF. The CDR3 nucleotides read TGTGCCAGCAGAGAAGGGGGTAGGAGCGGTGAAAAACTGTTTTTT.

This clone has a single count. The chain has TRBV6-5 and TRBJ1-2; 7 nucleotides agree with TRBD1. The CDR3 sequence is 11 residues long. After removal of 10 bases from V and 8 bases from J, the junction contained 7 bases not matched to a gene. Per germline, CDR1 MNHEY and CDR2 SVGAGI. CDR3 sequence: CATEGAQGYTF. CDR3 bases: TGTGCCACCGAGGGGGCGCAGGGCTACACCTTC.

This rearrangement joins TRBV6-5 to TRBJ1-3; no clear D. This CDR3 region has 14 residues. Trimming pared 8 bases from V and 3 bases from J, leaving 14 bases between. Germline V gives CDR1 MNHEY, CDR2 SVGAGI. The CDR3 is CASATPEYGNTIYF. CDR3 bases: TGTGCCAGCGCCACCCCAGAATATGGAAACACCATATATTTT.

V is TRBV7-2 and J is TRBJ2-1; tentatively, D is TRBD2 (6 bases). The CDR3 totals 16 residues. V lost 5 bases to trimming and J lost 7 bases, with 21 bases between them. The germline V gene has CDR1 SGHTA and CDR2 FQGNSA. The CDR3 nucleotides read TGTGCCAGCAGCCCACCCGGCGGCTGGGGGGTTAATGAGCAGTTCTTC. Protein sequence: CASSPPGGWGVNEQFF.

The CDR3 DNA follows: TGTGCCAGCAGCTTCGAAACAGGGGACTATGGCTACACCTTC. It codes for CASSFETGDYGYTF. The chain carries TRBV4-2 and TRBJ1-2; 7 bases align to TRBD1. The CDR3 contains 14 residues. The germline V gene has CDR1 LGHNA and CDR2 YNFKEQ. Losses at the gene ends were 5 bases for V and 3 bases for J; bases not matched to a gene: 6.

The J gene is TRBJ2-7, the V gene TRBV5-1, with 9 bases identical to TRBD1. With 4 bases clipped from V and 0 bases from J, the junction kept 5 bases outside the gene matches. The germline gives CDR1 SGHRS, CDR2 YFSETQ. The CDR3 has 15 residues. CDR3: CASSQLTGGSYEQYF. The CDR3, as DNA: TGCGCCAGCAGCCAACTGACAGGGGGCTCCTACGAGCAGTACTTC.

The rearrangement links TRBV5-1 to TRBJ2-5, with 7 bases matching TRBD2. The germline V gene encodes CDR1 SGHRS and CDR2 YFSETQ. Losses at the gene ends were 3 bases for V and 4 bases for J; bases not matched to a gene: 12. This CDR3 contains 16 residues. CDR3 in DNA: TGCGCCAGCAGCTCGTTTTGGACTAGTCAGTCAGAGACCCAGTACTTC. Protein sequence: CASSSFWTSQSETQYF.

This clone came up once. The DNA of the CDR3 is TGTGCCACCAGTGACCCGACAGGGGGAAAATCAGATACGCAGTATTTT. Translating it yields CATSDPTGGKSDTQYF. The rearrangement joins TRBV24-1 to TRBJ2-3, with 9 bases fitting TRBD1. Germline values: CDR1 KGHDR, CDR2 SFDVKD. The CDR3 runs 16 residues. V shed 4 bases, J shed 4 bases, and the junction held 8 bases outside the gene matches.

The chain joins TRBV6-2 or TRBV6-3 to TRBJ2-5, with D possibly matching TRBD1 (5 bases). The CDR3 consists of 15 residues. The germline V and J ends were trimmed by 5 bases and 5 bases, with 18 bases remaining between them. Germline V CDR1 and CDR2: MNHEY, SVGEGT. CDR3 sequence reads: CASSPRTRQWETQYF. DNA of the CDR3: TGTGCCAGCAGTCCCAGGACGAGACAGTGGGAGACCCAGTACTTC.